The following is a TCR beta chain sequence with its context. Germline V gene lookup returns CDR1 MDHEN and CDR2 SYDVKM. The CDR3 is 15 residues long. J gave up 4 bases and V 4 bases, and 3 bases lay outside the gene matches. This entry belongs to a study of blood T cell repertoires in COVID-19. Measured with immunoSEQ multiplex PCR; TCRdb has only the in-frame clones, and not every one. The profile shows around 300,000 clones, 90% of them singletons. The chain recombines TRBV28 with TRBJ2-6; 8 bases are shared with TRBD1. The sequence was collected from a woman under 40 with COVID-19, enrolled during active disease. Sequencing was done on a sample of peripheral blood. The CDR3 spells CASSSTGVGANVLTF. CDR3 nucleotide sequence: TGTGCCAGCAGTTCGACAGGGGTCGGGGCCAACGTCCTGACTTTC.